This T cell receptor (beta chain) derives from a study of T-cell memory formation after mild COVID-19. Study summary: Largely donor-specific sequence clusters came from a couple of donors.

Per the germline V gene, CDR1 is SGHVS and CDR2 is FQNEAQ. Trimming took 8 bases from V and 4 from J; bases not matched to a gene: 10. This CDR3 has 15 amino acids. Findings of the study overall: Clones that contracted from day 15 to 85 were balanced CD4/CD8, while later expanders leaned CD4+. Clones which contracted sat mainly in CM and EM if CD4+, and in EMRA if CD8+.

Employing constant-segment primers, 5'RACE generated TCR alpha and TCR beta cDNA libraries bearing sample barcodes and UMIs. TCRdb fed the 5' RACE reads into MiXCR, producing one record per CDR3 protein. This repertoire shows under 50,000 distinct CDR3 sequences, 25% to 35% found once; its top ten account for roughly two fifths. With respect to this clonotype: Its antigen is as yet unknown.

This sequence joins TRBV7-8 and TRBJ2-3, with 9 bases aligning to TRBD2. This TCR came from a man between 18 and 35 years old who had mild COVID-19 (a few samples of this study predate the infection). Cell type and time point are not known. Specimen: PBMCs or a T cell subset sorted from them (not recorded which). CDR3 nucleotides: TGTGCCAGCGCGCGAGGCGGGGGGGCATCAGATACGCAGTATTTT. Its translation: CASARGGGASDTQYF.